This entry lists 2 T cell receptor beta chains sequenced from one sample in a study of T cells in Graves' hyperthyroidism and ophthalmopathy. TCR beta CDR3 regions were amplified from RNA transcripts. With the HTBI primer set, the TCR CDR3 went through a first round of RT-PCR. One entry per CDR3 protein results from TCRdb running MiXCR on the multiplex PCR reads. The sample has some 440,000 distinct CDR3 sequences, less than 20% seen once. The sequenced sample was blood. These receptors were collected from a woman aged 18-29 years with Graves' hyperthyroidism.

This clonotype was seen a handful of times. In DNA form, the CDR3 reads TGTGCCAGTAGTATCACGGGGGGATGGGTCGGCGAGCAGTACTTC. Encoded protein: CASSITGGWVGEQYF. V is TRBV19 and J is TRBJ2-7; 7 bases align to TRBD2. After removal of 3 bases from V and 6 bases from J, the junction contained 11 bases not matched to a gene. The germline gives CDR1 LNHDA, CDR2 SQIVND (reference sequence). The CDR3 covers 15 residues.

This clonotype was counted many times. This chain uses TRBV7-2 with TRBJ1-1; weak D call: TRBD1 (6 bases). The germline CDR1 and CDR2 sequences are SGHTA and FQGNSA. The length of the CDR3 is 13 residues. Trimming cost V 2 bases and J 4 bases, with 8 bases left between them. CDR3 loop: CASSLRGVTEAFF. The DNA for the CDR3 is TGTGCCAGCAGCTTAAGGGGGGTCACTGAAGCTTTCTTT.